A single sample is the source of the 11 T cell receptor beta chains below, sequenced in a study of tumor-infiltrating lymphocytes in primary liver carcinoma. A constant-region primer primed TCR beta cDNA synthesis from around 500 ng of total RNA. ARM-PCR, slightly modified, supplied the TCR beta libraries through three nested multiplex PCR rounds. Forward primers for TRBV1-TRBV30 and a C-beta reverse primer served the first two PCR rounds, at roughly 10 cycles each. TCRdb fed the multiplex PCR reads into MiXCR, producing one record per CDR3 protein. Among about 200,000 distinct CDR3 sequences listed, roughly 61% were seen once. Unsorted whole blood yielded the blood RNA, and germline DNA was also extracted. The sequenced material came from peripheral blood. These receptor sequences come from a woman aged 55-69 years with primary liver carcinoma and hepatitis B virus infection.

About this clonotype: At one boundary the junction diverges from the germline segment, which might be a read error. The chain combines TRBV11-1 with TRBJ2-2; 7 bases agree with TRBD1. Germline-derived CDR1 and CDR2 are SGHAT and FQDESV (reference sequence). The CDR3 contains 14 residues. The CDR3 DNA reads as TGTGACAGCAGAAAGACAGGGTCCACGGGGGAGCTGTTTTTT. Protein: CDSRKTGSTGELFF.

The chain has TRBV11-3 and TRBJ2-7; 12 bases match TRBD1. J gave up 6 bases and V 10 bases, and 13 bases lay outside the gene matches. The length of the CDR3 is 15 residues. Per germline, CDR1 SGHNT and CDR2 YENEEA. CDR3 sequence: CANSIGTGGSLEQYF. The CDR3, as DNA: TGTGCCAACAGTATAGGGACAGGGGGCTCCCTCGAGCAGTACTTC.

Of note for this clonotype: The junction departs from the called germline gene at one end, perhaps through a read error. The DNA of the CDR3 is TGTGCCAGCAGTTTGAGGGGCGGAGATCCTCAAGAGGCCCAGTACTTC. This gives the protein CASSLRGGDPQEAQYF. V is TRBV28 and J is TRBJ2-5; possibly TRBD1 or TRBD2 for D (5 bases each). The germline V gene encodes CDR1 MDHEN and CDR2 SYDVKM. The CDR3 has 16 residues.

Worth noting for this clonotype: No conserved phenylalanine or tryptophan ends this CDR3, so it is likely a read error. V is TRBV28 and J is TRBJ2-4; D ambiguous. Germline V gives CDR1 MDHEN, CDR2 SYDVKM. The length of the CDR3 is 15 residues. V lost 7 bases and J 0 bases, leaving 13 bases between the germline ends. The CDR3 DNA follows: TGTGCCAGCACCAGCCACCAGGTAGCCAAAAACATTCAGTACCTC. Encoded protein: CASTSHQVAKNIQYL.

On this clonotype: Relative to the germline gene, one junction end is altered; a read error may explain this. CDR3 sequence: CASKWSRGRTDNEQFF. The CDR3 region has the DNA TGTGCAAGCAAGTGGTCACGGGGGAGAACGGACAATGAGCAGTTCTTC. The V call is TRBV11-2, the J call TRBJ2-1, with D perhaps TRBD2 (6 bases). The length of the CDR3 is 16 residues. Germline assignment: CDR1 SGHAT and CDR2 FQNNGV.

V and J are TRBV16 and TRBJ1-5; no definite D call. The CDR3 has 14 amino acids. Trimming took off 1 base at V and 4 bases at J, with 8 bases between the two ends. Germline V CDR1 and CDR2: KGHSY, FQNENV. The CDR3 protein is CASSQLGGNQPQHF. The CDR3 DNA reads TGTGCCAGCAGCCAATTAGGAGGAAATCAGCCCCAGCATTTT.

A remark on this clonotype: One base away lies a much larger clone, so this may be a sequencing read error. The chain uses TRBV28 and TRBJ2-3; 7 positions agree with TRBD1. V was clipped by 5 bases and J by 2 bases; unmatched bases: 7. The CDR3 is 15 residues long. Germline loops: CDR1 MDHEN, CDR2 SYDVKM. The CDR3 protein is CASSRTGVATDTQYF. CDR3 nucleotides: TGTGCCAGCAGTCGGACAGGTGTGGCCACAGATACGCAGTATTTT.

CDR3 region: CASSPEGVGNTIYF. The DNA for the CDR3 is TGTGCCAGCAGCCCCGAGGGGGTCGGAAACACCATATATTTT. The J gene is TRBJ1-3, the V gene TRBV12-3 or TRBV12-4; D perhaps matches TRBD1 (6 bases). This CDR3 comprises 14 residues. Trimming removed 6 bases at V and 4 bases at J, with 13 bases between.

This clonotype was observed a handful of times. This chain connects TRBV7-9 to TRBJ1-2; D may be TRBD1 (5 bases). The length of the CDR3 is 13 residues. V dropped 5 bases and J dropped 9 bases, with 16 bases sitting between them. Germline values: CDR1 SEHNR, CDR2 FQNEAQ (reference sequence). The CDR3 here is CASSPGDRLSYTF. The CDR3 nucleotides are TGTGCCAGCAGCCCGGGGGACCGCCTCAGCTACACCTTC.

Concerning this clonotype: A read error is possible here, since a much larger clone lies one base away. The CDR3 here is CARGGVGGPYNEQFF. Here the CDR3 DNA reads TGTGCCAGAGGGGGGGTCGGCGGACCCTACAATGAGCAGTTCTTC. This chain joins TRBV4-2 and TRBJ2-1; D might be TRBD2 (7 bases). There are 15 residues in the CDR3. Per the germline V gene, CDR1 is LGHNA and CDR2 is YNFKEQ. V was shortened by 9 bases and J by 2 bases, with 17 bases between the two germline ends.

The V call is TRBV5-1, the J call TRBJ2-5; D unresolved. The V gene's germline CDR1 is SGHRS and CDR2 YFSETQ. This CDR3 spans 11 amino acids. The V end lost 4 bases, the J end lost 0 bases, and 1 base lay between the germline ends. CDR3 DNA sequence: TGCGCCAGCAGCAACCAAGAGACCCAGTACTTC. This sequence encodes CASSNQETQYF.